Included here is one T cell receptor (beta chain) sequence, with context. Those enrolled in Seattle joined during active infection and were followed longitudinally afterward. Under the authors' procedure: The authors estimated nucleated cell counts from reference gene primer amplification. Clones were sequenced by immunoSEQ multiplex PCR, and TCRdb holds only the in-frame ones, with some missing. V and J calls and clone size are as listed in that table; D and trimming were resolved from the DNA. Of about 480,000 clones detected, 70% to 90% appear once; the ten largest clones hold around 13%. The data were taken from a study of blood T cell repertoires in COVID-19. Overall study context: COVID-19 samples, acute and convalescent, were from the United States, Italy and Spain. T cells, B-cell-depleted T cells, or PBMCs provided the cDNA or gDNA that served as material.

CDR1 MGHDK and CDR2 SYGVNS come from the germline V gene. This CDR3 comprises 13 residues. V shed 4 bases and J 7 bases; nucleotides not matched to a gene: 7. Sequencing used peripheral blood. The genes are TRBV25-1 and TRBJ2-7, with 7 bases fitting TRBD2. The clonotype originates from a woman aged 45-65 years with COVID-19, enrolled during active disease. CDR3 DNA: TGTGCCAGCAGTGGCACGGGGGGAGGGGAGCAGTACTTC. Encoded protein: CASSGTGGGEQYF.